The next 2 T cell receptor beta chains were all read from a single sample in a study of blood T cell repertoires in COVID-19. Method: immunoSEQ multiplex PCR; TCRdb's copy keeps in-frame clones and lacks some. The table records some 77,000 clones, over 80% of them present only once. The specimen was peripheral blood. The receptors here all came from a woman in her sixties or seventies with acute or convalescent COVID-19.

The chain has TRBV10-3 and TRBJ1-5; D gene ambiguous. Germline V gene sequence: CDR1 ENHRY, CDR2 SYGVKD. This CDR3 is 16 amino acids long. The V and J ends lost 4 bases and 7 bases respectively, with 20 bases between them. The CDR3 sequence: CAISARAPREGQPQHF. As DNA, the CDR3 is TGTGCCATCAGTGCTCGGGCACCCCGGGAGGGCCAGCCCCAGCATTTT.

The rearrangement links TRBV19 to TRBJ1-1; D possibly corresponds to TRBD1 (6 bases). Trimming shortened V by 6 bases and J by 1 base, and 15 bases separated the two germline ends. Germline V gene sequence: CDR1 LNHDA, CDR2 SQIVND (reference sequence). CDR3 length equals 15 residues. This CDR3 is CASRPGDIRNTEAFF. The CDR3 DNA sequence: TGTGCCAGTAGACCCGGGGACATTAGGAACACTGAAGCTTTCTTT.